This T cell receptor beta chain was retrieved from a study of CXCR3 chemokines and chemotherapy response in bladder cancer (dated by TCRdb to 2021 to 2024). For the study in its entirety: The study examined whether intratumoral CXCR3 chemokine system activity predicted chemotherapy response in human bladder cancer.

Receptor amplification or capture employed PCR. Sequencing took place on an Illumina HiSeq 2500. Clones were called with MiXCR by TCRdb after fastp trimmed the public reads at Q25, and only in-frame beta chains were retained. CDR3 protein duplicates are merged, each entry listing the most common genes and DNA. The sample table holds 7,000 to 9,500 distinct CDR3 sequences, of which roughly 23% were seen once. The top ten hold around 8.8% of the sample. In this sample, this clonotype turned up many times. Its specific antigen is unknown. Base qualities are not provided; no much larger clone lies one nucleotide away. At the junction V is shortened by 1 base and J by 5 bases, with 13 bases in between. CDR1 and CDR2 (SGDLS, YYNGEE) derive from the germline V gene. The CDR3 has 14 amino acids, counting the end cysteine and phenylalanine. The read is trimmed to its CDR3 DNA, 42 bases read in frame from base 1.

The sequence links TRBV9 to TRBJ2-7, with a tentative D call of TRBD1 or TRBD2, each matching 5 bases. This TCR was sampled from a human donor with bladder cancer that did not respond to neoadjuvant chemotherapy. Sampling was conducted from a patient whose treatment included neoadjuvant chemotherapy. The CDR3 protein is CASSVRDRPDEQYF. The nucleotide sequence reads as follows: TGTGCCAGCAGCGTAAGGGACCGACCTGACGAGCAGTACTTC. The entire variable domain, with the stretches around the CDR3 drawn from the reference TRBV9 and TRBJ2-7 proteins, is DSGVTQTPKHLITATGQRVTLRCSPRSGDLSVYWYQQSLDQGLQFLIQYYNGEERAKGNILERFSAQQFPDLHSELNLSSLELGDSALYFCASSVRDRPDEQYFGPGTRLTVT.